This T cell receptor beta chain came from a study of radiation and T cells in renal cell carcinoma. Findings of the study overall: Irradiated tumors had higher TCR clonality than control tumors.

Comments on this clone: What it recognizes is unknown.

Noted treatment: treatment-naive control, cytoreductive nephrectomy. Assay: immunoSEQ multiplex PCR; the TCRdb copy retains only in-frame clones and omits some. The table has just over 15,000 clones, approximately 50% seen once. Germline values: CDR1 MDHEN, CDR2 SYDVKM. CDR3 length: 15 residues. Trimming removed 2 bases at V and 5 bases at J, with 15 bases between. This receptor was identified in a man aged 45-65 years with renal cell carcinoma. The V call is TRBV28, the J call TRBJ1-1; D gene uncertain. Material: tumor tissue, obtained from a patient whose treatment was nephrectomy without radiotherapy. The CDR3: CASSLASRTPTEAFF. In nucleotides, the CDR3 is TGTGCCAGCAGTTTAGCCTCTCGAACCCCAACTGAAGCTTTCTTT.